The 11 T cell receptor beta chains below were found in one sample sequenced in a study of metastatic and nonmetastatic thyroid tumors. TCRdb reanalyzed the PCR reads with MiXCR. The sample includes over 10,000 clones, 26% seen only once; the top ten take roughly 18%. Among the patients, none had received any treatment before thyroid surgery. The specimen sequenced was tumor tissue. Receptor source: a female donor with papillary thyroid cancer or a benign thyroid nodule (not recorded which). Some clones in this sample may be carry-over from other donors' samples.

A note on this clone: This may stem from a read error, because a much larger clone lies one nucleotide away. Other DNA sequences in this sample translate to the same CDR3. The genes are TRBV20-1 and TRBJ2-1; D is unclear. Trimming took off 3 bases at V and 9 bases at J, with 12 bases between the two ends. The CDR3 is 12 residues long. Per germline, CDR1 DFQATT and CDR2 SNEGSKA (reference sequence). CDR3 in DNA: TGCAGTGCTAGCGCCGGTGGAAGTGAGCAGTTCTTC. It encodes CSASAGGSEQFF.

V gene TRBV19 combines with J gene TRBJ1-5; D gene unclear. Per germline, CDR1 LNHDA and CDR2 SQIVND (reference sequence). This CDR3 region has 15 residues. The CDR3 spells CVNGRVSGSNQPQHF. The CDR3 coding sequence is TGTGTCAATGGCCGGGTCTCCGGAAGCAATCAGCCCCAGCATTTT.

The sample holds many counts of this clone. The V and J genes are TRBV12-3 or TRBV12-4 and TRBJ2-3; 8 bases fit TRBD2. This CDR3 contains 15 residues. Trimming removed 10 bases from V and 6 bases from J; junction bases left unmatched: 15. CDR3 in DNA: TGTGCCACAGCCCCCCCTACGGGGGGGTATGATACGCAGTATTTT. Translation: CATAPPTGGYDTQYF.

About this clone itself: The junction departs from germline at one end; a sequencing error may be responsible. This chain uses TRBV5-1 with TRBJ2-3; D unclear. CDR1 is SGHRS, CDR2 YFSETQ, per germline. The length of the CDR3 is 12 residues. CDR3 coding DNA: TGTGCCAGCAGCCTCTACACATATACGCAGTATTTT. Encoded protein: CASSLYTYTQYF.

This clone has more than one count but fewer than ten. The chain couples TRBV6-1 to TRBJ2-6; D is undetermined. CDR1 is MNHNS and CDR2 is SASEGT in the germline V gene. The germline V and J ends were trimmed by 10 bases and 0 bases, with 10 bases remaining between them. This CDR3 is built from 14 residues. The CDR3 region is CAIRPLSGANVLTF. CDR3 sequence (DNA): TGTGCCATCCGCCCCCTCTCTGGGGCCAACGTCCTGACTTTC.

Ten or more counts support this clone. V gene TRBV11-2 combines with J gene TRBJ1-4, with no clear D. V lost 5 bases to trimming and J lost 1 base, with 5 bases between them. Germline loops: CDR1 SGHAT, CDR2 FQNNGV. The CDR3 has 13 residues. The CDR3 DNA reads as TGTGCCAGCAGCGGGGTAACTAATGAAAAACTGTTTTTT. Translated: CASSGVTNEKLFF.

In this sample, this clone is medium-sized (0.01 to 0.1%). CDR3 nucleotide sequence: TGTGCCTGGAAACCCCTAGGCGGCTCCCTAGCGGGGCAGTTCTTC. This encodes CAWKPLGGSLAGQFF. V and J are TRBV30 and TRBJ2-1; 8 bases fit TRBD2. V was pared by 4 bases and J by 12 bases, with 17 bases of the junction left unmatched. The germline V gene has CDR1 GTSNPN and CDR2 SVGIG (reference sequence). The CDR3 contains 15 residues.

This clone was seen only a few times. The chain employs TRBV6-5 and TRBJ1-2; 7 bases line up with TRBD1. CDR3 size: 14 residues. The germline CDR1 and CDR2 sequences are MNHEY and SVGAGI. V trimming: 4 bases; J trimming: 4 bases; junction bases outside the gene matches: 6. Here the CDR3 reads CASSSTGQAYGYTF. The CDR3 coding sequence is TGTGCCAGCAGTTCAACCGGACAGGCCTATGGCTACACCTTC.

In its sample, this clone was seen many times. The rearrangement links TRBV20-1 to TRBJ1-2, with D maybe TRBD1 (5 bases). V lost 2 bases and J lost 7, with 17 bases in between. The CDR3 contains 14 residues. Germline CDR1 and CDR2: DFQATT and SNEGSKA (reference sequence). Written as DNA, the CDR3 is TGCAGTGCTAGATTTTTCCAGGGTAGTTTTGGCTACACCTTC. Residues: CSARFFQGSFGYTF.

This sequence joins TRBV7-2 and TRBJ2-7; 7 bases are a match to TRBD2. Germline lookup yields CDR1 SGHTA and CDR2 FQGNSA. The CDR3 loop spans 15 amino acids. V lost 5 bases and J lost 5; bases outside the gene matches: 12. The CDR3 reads CASSASGAGVDEQYF. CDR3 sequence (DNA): TGTGCCAGCAGCGCGAGTGGGGCGGGAGTGGACGAGCAGTACTTC.

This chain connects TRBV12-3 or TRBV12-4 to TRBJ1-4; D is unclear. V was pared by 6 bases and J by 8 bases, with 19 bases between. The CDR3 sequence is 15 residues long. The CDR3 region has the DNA TGTGCCAGCAGCACTAACGGGTCTCTAGGAGAAAAACTGTTTTTT. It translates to CASSTNGSLGEKLFF.